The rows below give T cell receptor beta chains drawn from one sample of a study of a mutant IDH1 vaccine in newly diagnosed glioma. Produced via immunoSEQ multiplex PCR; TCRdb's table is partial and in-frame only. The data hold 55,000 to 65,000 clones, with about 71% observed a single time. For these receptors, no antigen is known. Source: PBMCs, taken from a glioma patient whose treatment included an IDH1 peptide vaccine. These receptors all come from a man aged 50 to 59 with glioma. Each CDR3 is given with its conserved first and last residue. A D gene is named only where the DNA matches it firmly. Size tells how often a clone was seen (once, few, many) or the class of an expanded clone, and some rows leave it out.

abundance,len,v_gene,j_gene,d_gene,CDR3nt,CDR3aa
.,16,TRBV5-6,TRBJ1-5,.,TGTGCCAGCAGCCGGCGCAGGCCGTATAGCAATCAGCCCCAGCATTTT,CASSRRRPYSNQPQHF
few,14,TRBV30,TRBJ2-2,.,TGTGCCTGGAGTTCTCCCAGAAGAACCGGGGAGCTGTTTTTT,CAWSSPRRTGELFF
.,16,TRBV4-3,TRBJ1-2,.,TGCGCCAGCAGCCAAGTAGGGGCCCTTCAAGCCTATGGCTACACCTTC,CASSQVGALQAYGYTF
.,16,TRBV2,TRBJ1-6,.,TGTGCCAGCAGTGACAAGGACAGCTGGGGTAATTCACCCCTCCACTTT,CASSDKDSWGNSPLHF
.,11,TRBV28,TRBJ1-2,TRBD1,TGTGCCAGCAGTCACAGGGGCGGCTACACCTTC,CASSHRGGYTF
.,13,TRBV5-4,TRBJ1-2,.,TGTGCCAGCAGCGTGGACAGAAACTATGGCTACACCTTC,CASSVDRNYGYTF
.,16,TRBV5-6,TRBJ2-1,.,TGTGCCAGCAGCTTGGCCGGGCAAAATACTTACAATGAGCAGTTCTTC,CASSLAGQNTYNEQFF
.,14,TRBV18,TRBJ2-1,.,TGTGCCAGCTCACCAGGGCCCGCCGGCAATGAGCAGTTCTTC,CASSPGPAGNEQFF
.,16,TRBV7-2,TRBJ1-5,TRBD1,TGTGCCAGCAGCCTAGGGACAGTGAATAGCAATCAGCCCCAGCATTTT,CASSLGTVNSNQPQHF
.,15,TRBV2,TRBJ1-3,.,TGTGCCAGGGATCCGGGCCCGGGCTCTGGAAACACCATATATTTT,CARDPGPGSGNTIYF
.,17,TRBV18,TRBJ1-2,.,TGTGCCAGCGTTGCTCAGGCGGGGACAACCCTTTCCTATGGCTACACCTTC,CASVAQAGTTLSYGYTF
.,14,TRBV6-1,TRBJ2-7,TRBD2,TGTGCCAGCTCTAATAGCGGGGGGGGTTACGAGCAGTACTTC,CASSNSGGGYEQYF